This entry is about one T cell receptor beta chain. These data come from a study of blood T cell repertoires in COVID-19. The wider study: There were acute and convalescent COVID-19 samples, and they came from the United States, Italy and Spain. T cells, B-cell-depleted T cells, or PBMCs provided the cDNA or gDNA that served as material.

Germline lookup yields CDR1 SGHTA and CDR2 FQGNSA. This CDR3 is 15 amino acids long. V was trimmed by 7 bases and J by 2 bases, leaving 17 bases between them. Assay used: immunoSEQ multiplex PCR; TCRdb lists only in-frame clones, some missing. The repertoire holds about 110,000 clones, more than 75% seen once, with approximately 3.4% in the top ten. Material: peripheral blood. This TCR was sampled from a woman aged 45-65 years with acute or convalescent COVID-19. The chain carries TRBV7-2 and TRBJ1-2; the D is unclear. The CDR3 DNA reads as TGTGCCAGCACCTACCCGTGGCGGGAAAACTATGGCTACACCTTC. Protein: CASTYPWRENYGYTF.